Listed here are 21 T cell receptor beta chains from one sample, sequenced in a study of human T cells and chemical hapten exposure. Specified time point: pre-sensitization, week 0. Sample treatment: therapeutic diphenylcyclopropenone sensitization with weekly scalp DPC. TCRdb re-analysed the RACE reads in MiXCR, keeping a single row per CDR3 protein. The sample yields a few hundred thousand distinct CDR3 sequences, 7.7% seen once. The sample was whole blood, taken in connection with sensitization to the hapten diphenylcyclopropenone (DPC). All receptors derive from a man aged 18 to 30 with alopecia areata. Some clones in this sample may be carry-over from other donors' samples.

The chain employs TRBV7-9 and TRBJ1-1; D perhaps matches TRBD1 (6 bases). V lost 1 base and J 6 bases, leaving 12 bases between the germline ends. The germline V gene has CDR1 SEHNR and CDR2 FQNEAQ (reference sequence). This CDR3 is built from 14 residues. CDR3 nucleotide sequence: TGTGCCAGCAGCTTAGGTCAGGGGCGCTCTGAAGCTTTCTTT. Translated: CASSLGQGRSEAFF.

This clonotype was picked up a small number of times. The rearrangement links TRBV5-6 to TRBJ1-5; D unresolved. CDR3 length: 14 amino acids. Trimming took 2 bases from V and 0 from J, leaving 6 bases between them. CDR1 is SGHDT and CDR2 is YYEEEE in the germline V gene. The CDR3 region is CASSLTHSNQPQHF. CDR3 in DNA: TGTGCCAGCAGCTTAACCCATAGCAATCAGCCCCAGCATTTT.

This clonotype was counted between two and nine times. The chain joins TRBV12-3 or TRBV12-4 to TRBJ1-6; D is ambiguous. There are 13 residues in the CDR3. V was clipped by 3 bases and J by 13 bases, with 13 bases between them. CDR3 nucleotide sequence: TGTGCCAGCAGTTTCGGCACCCCTTGGCCCCTCCACTTT. As protein: CASSFGTPWPLHF.

The V and J genes are TRBV7-9 and TRBJ2-5; 9 nucleotides agree with TRBD1. V was clipped by 6 bases and J by 0 bases; unmatched bases: 11. There are 17 residues in the CDR3. Germline CDR1 reads SEHNR; CDR2 reads FQNEAQ (reference sequence). In nucleotides, the CDR3 is TGTGCCAGCAGTACCCCAGGACAGGGGAAGTACCAAGAGACCCAGTACTTC. It yields the protein CASSTPGQGKYQETQYF.

The V and J genes are TRBV6-5 and TRBJ2-1, with D maybe TRBD2 (6 bases). Deletions cut 2 bases from V and 3 bases from J, with 8 bases between. The CDR3 length is 14 residues. Germline CDR1 MNHEY, CDR2 SVGAGI. CDR3 bases: TGTGCCAGCAGTTACGACGGGGGCTACAATGAGCAGTTCTTC. Translating gives CASSYDGGYNEQFF.

This clonotype was picked up a small number of times. The V and J genes are TRBV6-4 and TRBJ2-3; 11 bases are shared with TRBD1. After removal of 4 bases from V and 4 bases from J, the junction contained 7 bases not matched to a gene. The germline CDR1 and CDR2 sequences are MRHNA and SNTAGT. This CDR3 contains 16 residues. The CDR3 reads CASSAGQGASADTQYF. The CDR3 nucleotides are TGTGCCAGCAGTGCTGGACAGGGGGCGTCGGCAGATACGCAGTATTTT.

The chain carries TRBV7-8 and TRBJ2-7; the D call may be TRBD1 or TRBD2 (5 bases each). Germline lookup yields CDR1 SGHVS and CDR2 FQNEAQ. V dropped 5 bases and J dropped 4 bases, with 12 bases sitting between them. The CDR3 consists of 13 residues. In nucleotides, the CDR3 is TGTGCCAGCAGCAAAAGGGGAGTATACGAGCAGTACTTC. Residues: CASSKRGVYEQYF.

V is TRBV10-3 and J is TRBJ1-5; TRBD1 is a possible D gene (6 bases). The CDR3 extends over 13 amino acids. Germline assignment: CDR1 ENHRY and CDR2 SYGVKD. V shed 8 bases and J shed 4 bases, with 12 bases lying between them. The CDR3 sequence: CAIADSANQPQHF. The CDR3 DNA reads TGTGCCATCGCGGACAGCGCTAATCAGCCCCAGCATTTT.

J is TRBJ1-1 and V is TRBV7-3; 9 nucleotides agree with TRBD1. Germline lookup yields CDR1 SGHTA and CDR2 FQGTGA. The CDR3 sequence is 16 residues long. After removal of 5 bases from V and 0 bases from J, the junction contained 7 bases not matched to a gene. CDR3 residues: CASSPRDRVLNTEAFF. CDR3 nucleotide sequence: TGTGCCAGCAGCCCCCGGGACAGGGTCTTGAACACTGAAGCTTTCTTT.

The J gene is TRBJ2-5, the V gene TRBV5-1; no reliable D call. Germline loops: CDR1 SGHRS, CDR2 YFSETQ. V dropped 2 bases and J dropped 1 base, with 9 bases sitting between them. CDR3 length: 14 residues. The CDR3 protein is CASSFDGPQETQYF. CDR3 sequence (DNA): TGCGCCAGCAGCTTCGATGGTCCCCAAGAGACCCAGTACTTC. The whole variable domain, filled in from reference TRBV5-1 and TRBJ2-5, reads KAGVTQTPRYLIKTRGQQVTLSCSPISGHRSVSWYQQTPGQGLQFLFEYFSETQRNKGNFPGRFSGRQFSNSRSEMNVSTLELGDSALYLCASSFDGPQETQYFGPGTRLLVL.

The V call is TRBV24-1, the J call TRBJ2-7; D gene ambiguous. Per germline, CDR1 KGHDR and CDR2 SFDVKD. The CDR3 sequence is 13 residues long. V lost 2 bases and J 7 bases, leaving 11 bases between the germline ends. The chain's CDR3 is CATSDWRLGEQYF. DNA of the CDR3: TGTGCCACCAGTGATTGGCGCCTGGGGGAGCAGTACTTC.

The chain couples TRBV6-2 or TRBV6-3 to TRBJ2-1, with TRBD1 matching over 11 bases. The CDR3 loop spans 15 amino acids. Trimming took 6 bases from V and 6 from J; bases not matched to a gene: 7. CDR1 is MNHEY, CDR2 SVGEGT, per germline. The CDR3 sequence is CASSRDRGVSNEQFF. The CDR3 DNA sequence: TGTGCCAGCAGCCGGGACAGGGGGGTCTCCAATGAGCAGTTCTTC.

In its sample, this clonotype was seen a few times. The chain couples TRBV7-2 to TRBJ2-3; no clear D. V lost 6 bases, J lost 10 bases, and 11 bases lay in between. The CDR3 consists of 11 residues. Germline CDR1 and CDR2: SGHTA and FQGNSA. The CDR3 region has the DNA TGTGCCAGCAGAGATGTCAAGGCGCAGTATTTT. Translation: CASRDVKAQYF.

This clonotype was seen at least ten times. The V gene is TRBV7-9, the J gene TRBJ1-1, with D uncertain. The germline V gene encodes CDR1 SEHNR and CDR2 FQNEAQ (reference sequence). The CDR3 is 14 amino acids. V lost 4 bases and J 6 bases, leaving 15 bases between the germline ends. CDR3 bases: TGTGCCAGCAGCTCCTATGGACCCCGGGCTGAAGCTTTCTTT. It yields the protein CASSSYGPRAEAFF.

The chain uses TRBV2 and TRBJ2-4; 7 bases align to TRBD2. The CDR3 sequence is 15 residues long. The junction had 10 bases not matched to a gene; V was cut back by 3 bases and J by 8 bases. Germline CDR1 SNHLY, CDR2 FYNNEI. Here the CDR3 DNA reads TGTGCCAGCAGTGATGAGGCGAAGGGGAGGGACATTCAGTACTTC. It encodes CASSDEAKGRDIQYF.

This clonotype has only a few counts. The rearrangement uses TRBV28 and TRBJ1-2; D is possibly TRBD1 (5 bases). The length of the CDR3 is 12 residues. The V gene lost 11 bases and the J gene lost 4 bases, with 14 bases spanning the gap. The V gene's germline CDR1 is MDHEN and CDR2 SYDVKM. The CDR3 nucleotides read TGTGCCGGGGGGGAACAGTTCTATGGCTACACCTTC. Translating it yields CAGGEQFYGYTF.

The chain carries TRBV7-9 and TRBJ1-1; no clear D. The CDR3 extends over 13 amino acids. CDR1 is SEHNR, CDR2 FQNEAQ, per germline (reference sequence). Trimming shortened V by 1 base and J by 5 bases, and 8 bases separated the two germline ends. CDR3 nucleotide sequence: TGTGCCAGCAGCTTAGTCGGGAGGACTGAAGCTTTCTTT. Protein sequence: CASSLVGRTEAFF.

This clonotype came up a few times. V and J are TRBV20-1 and TRBJ1-1; D gene uncertain. CDR1 is DFQATT and CDR2 is SNEGSKA in the germline V gene (reference sequence). Trimming stripped 3 bases from V and 2 bases from J, with 7 bases between. CDR3 length equals 12 residues. CDR3 residues: CSASHPNTEAFF. CDR3 nucleotide sequence: TGCAGTGCTAGCCATCCTAACACTGAAGCTTTCTTT.

The chain is built from TRBV4-3 and TRBJ2-1, with D possibly called TRBD1 or TRBD2 (6 bases each). Germline CDR1 and CDR2: LGHNA and YSLEER. V lost 4 bases and J 9 bases, leaving 22 bases between the germline ends. The CDR3 runs to 16 residues. CDR3 residues: CASSRAGLGGLGEQFF. CDR3 DNA: TGCGCCAGCAGCCGGGCAGGGCTCGGGGGCCTAGGTGAGCAGTTCTTC.

The sample holds many counts of this clonotype. The genes are TRBV7-2 and TRBJ1-1; tentative D call: TRBD1 (5 bases). Between the trimmed V and J ends, which lost 3 bases and 4 bases, there was a span of 15 bases. Germline V gene lookup returns CDR1 SGHTA and CDR2 FQGNSA. The CDR3 extends over 15 amino acids. In DNA form, the CDR3 reads TGTGCCAGCAGCTTCGGTTCAGGGCGTCGCACTGAAGCTTTCTTT. It specifies CASSFGSGRRTEAFF.

This clonotype has at least ten counts. The chain joins TRBV6-6 to TRBJ2-7; 10 positions match TRBD1. The germline V gene encodes CDR1 MNHNY and CDR2 SVGAGI (reference sequence). This CDR3 contains 14 residues. With 6 bases clipped from V and 2 bases from J, the junction kept 4 bases outside the gene matches. The CDR3 here is CASRRGQGPYEQYF. CDR3 sequence (DNA): TGTGCCAGCAGGCGGGGACAGGGGCCCTACGAGCAGTACTTC.